Given below is one TCR beta chain in context. Which antigen it targets is not known. There are no base qualities to consult, and no much larger clone falls within one base. This entry belongs to a study of blood T cell repertoires in COVID-19 (dated by TCRdb to 2018 to 2021). Notes on the research overall: Samples covering the acute and convalescent phases of COVID-19 were provided by collaborators in the United States, Italy and Spain. The material from the prospective study consisted of cDNA or gDNA derived from T cells, B-cell-depleted T cells, or PBMCs. Deeply sampled blood TCRbeta repertoires from subjects exposed to, actively infected with, or recovered from COVID-19 were included in the dataset. A freely available public database, intended as a resource for researchers studying the immune response to SARS-CoV-2, is where the repertoires were released. Samples were obtained from the ongoing ImmuneRACE study (first 160 participants) and from about 1,300 subjects provided by 6 global collaborators. Nearly every sample came with metadata listing a de-identified subject ID, COVID-19 status, age in years and sex. HLA class I and class II types, where available, came from metadata supplied by the sample provider rather than from assay-based typing.

TCRbeta CDR3 regions were amplified from genomic DNA by means of the immunoSEQ Assay, a bias-controlled multiplex PCR. The paper's data handling went like this. The number of nucleated cells in each sample was estimated from the amplification of reference gene primers within the assay. To quantify the absolute abundance of each unique TCRbeta CDR3 rearrangement, sequence reads were collapsed and filtered. Productive Simpson clonality was computed per sample as the square root of Simpson's diversity index over productive rearrangements. As stored in TCRdb, this immuneACCESS dataset retains in-frame rearrangements with V and J assigned. A fraction of the clones does not appear; measured against another copy, unresolved V genes explain less than half of the discrepancy, and the remainder lacks a known reason. V and J calls and clone size are given by that table; D and trimming were obtained from the DNA. Present in this sample are over 130,000 clones, approximately 84% of which were seen just once. The top ten constitute under 9.5% of the sample.

The collaborating institutions used their own protocols to collect whole blood in K2EDTA tubes. Collaborator samples were shipped for TCRbeta analysis as frozen whole blood, isolated PBMCs, or DNA extracted from either sample type. Overall results and qualifications from the work: How much clinical and demographic metadata was included differed by source and by participant, and the metadata was provided uncurated.

V lost 0 bases and J lost 4 bases, and the count of bases not matched to a germline gene is 7. The germline V gene (reference sequence) sets CDR1 to WNHNN and CDR2 to SYGVQD. From its cysteine to its phenylalanine, the CDR3 spans 17 amino acids. Here the CDR3 DNA is all that survives: 51 bases in frame from base 1. This chain joins TRBV10-1 to TRBJ2-1; a stretch of 9 junction bases matches TRBD2. This TCR was recovered from a human donor in a cohort sampled during active COVID-19. Sequencing input: peripheral blood. The sequenced DNA: TGCGCCAGCAGTGAGTCGTTGAGCGGGGGGTCGTACAATGAGCAGTTCTTC. Protein translation: CASSESLSGGSYNEQFF.